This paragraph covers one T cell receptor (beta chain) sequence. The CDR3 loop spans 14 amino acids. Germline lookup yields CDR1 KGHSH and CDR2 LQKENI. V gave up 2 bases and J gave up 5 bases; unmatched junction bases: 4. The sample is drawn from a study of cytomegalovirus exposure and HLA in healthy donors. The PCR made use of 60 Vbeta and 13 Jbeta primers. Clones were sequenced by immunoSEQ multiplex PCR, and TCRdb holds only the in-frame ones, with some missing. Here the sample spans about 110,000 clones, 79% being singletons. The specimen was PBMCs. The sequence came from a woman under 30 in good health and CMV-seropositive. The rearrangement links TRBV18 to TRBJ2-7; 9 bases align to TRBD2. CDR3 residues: CASSPASGTHEQYF. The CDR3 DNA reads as TGTGCCAGCTCACCAGCTAGCGGGACTCACGAGCAGTACTTC.